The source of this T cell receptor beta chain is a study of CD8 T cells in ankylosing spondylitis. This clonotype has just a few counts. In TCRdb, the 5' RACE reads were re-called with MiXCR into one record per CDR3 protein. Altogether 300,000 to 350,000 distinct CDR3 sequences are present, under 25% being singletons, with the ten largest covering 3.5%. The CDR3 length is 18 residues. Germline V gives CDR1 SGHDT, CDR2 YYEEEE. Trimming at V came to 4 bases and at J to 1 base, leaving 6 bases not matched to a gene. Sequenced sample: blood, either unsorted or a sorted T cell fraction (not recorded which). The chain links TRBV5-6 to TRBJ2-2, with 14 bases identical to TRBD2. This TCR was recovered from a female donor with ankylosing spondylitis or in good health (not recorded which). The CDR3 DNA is TGTGCCAGCAGCCCCCGGACTAGCGGGAGGAGGAACACCGGGGAGCTGTTTTTT. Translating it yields CASSPRTSGRRNTGELFF.